This T cell receptor (beta chain) was documented in a study of cytomegalovirus exposure and HLA in healthy donors. Findings and caveats of the study: The authors listed 150 to 200 TCR beta chains as cytomegalovirus-associated.

Donors were drawn from the roughly 110-subject validation cohort, separate from the 666-subject first cohort. In its sample, this clone was seen once. Its antigen is unknown. This CDR3 region has 14 residues. CDR1 and CDR2 from the germline V gene are SGHTA and FQGTGA. V lost 4 bases, J lost 7 bases, and 14 bases lay in between. Method: immunoSEQ multiplex PCR; TCRdb's copy keeps in-frame clones and lacks some. The sample carries about 250,000 clones, roughly 87% recorded once. This chain joins TRBV7-3 and TRBJ2-1; maybe TRBD2 (6 bases). Sequencing was done on a sample of PBMCs. The sequence was collected from a man younger than 35 in good health and CMV-seropositive. This CDR3 reads CASSSGTSNNEQFF. CDR3 DNA: TGTGCCAGCAGCTCCGGGACTTCTAATAATGAGCAGTTCTTC.